The source of this T cell receptor (beta chain) is a study of blood T cells in healthy people across ages. Study context: Template-switching capture recovered about one barcoded beta molecule per two T cells.

Trimming shortened V by 5 bases and J by 0 bases, and 11 bases separated the two germline ends. There are 14 residues in the CDR3. From germline, CDR1 is SGHAT and CDR2 FQNNGV. Using a J-beta primer mix together with a sample-barcoded 5' primer, a second PCR was run for 7 to 11 cycles. A template-switch adaptor with 12 random nucleotides tagged each cDNA molecule. In TCRdb, the 5' RACE reads were re-called with MiXCR into one record per CDR3 protein. The data show approximately 900,000 distinct CDR3 sequences, approximately 32% seen once. This clonotype was observed at least ten times. This sample was also put to use in a study of T cells of mothers and their children.

The V gene is TRBV11-2, the J gene TRBJ2-7, with D unclear. Sample: blood. This receptor was taken from a woman aged 35 to 49 in good health. The CDR3 sequence is CASSPSTGSYEQYF. The CDR3 bases are TGTGCCAGCAGCCCATCCACGGGCTCCTACGAGCAGTACTTC.